These T cell receptor beta chains were read from a single sample in a study of vaccination and CD4 T cells after COVID-19. No antigens are known for them. TCRdb reprocessed the PCR reads with MiXCR, giving one entry per CDR3 protein. The repertoire holds approximately 16,000 distinct CDR3 sequences, approximately 54% seen once, with around 8.9% in the top ten. The specimen was CD4+ T cells from blood, cultured in vitro. Receptors originate from a human donor who had recovered from COVID-19. CDR3s include the opening cysteine and the closing phenylalanine or tryptophan. Fields, in order: D gene, clone size, J gene, V gene, CDR3 DNA, CDR3 protein. D genes are given only for firm matches. The size of a clone is reported for some rows only, either as once, few or many, or as a class for expanded clones.

NA	NA	TRBJ2-3	TRBV7-2	TGTGCCAGCAGCTTAGTACAGGGTAGCACAGATACGCAGTATTTT	CASSLVQGSTDTQYF
TRBD1	NA	TRBJ1-1	TRBV11-2	TGTGCCAGCAGCTCGAACAGGGGTCGGCCTGAAGCTTTCTTT	CASSSNRGRPEAFF
TRBD2	NA	TRBJ2-3	TRBV20-1	TGCAGTGCTAGTTCTAGCGGGAGGGGGACAGATACGCAGTATTTT	CSASSSGRGTDTQYF
NA	NA	TRBJ1-2	TRBV28	TGTGCCAGCAGTGAGGGGGGGGCGCTAGACTATGGCTACACCTTC	CASSEGGALDYGYTF
TRBD2	NA	TRBJ2-1	TRBV15	TGTGCCACCAGACTAGCGGGCTCCTACAATGAGCAGTTCTTC	CATRLAGSYNEQFF
TRBD1	NA	TRBJ1-6	TRBV5-4	TGTGCCAGCAGCTTGGACCGGGGGCAGGGGGGTTCACCCCTCCACTTT	CASSLDRGQGGSPLHF
NA	NA	TRBJ1-2	TRBV6-5	TGTGCCAGCAGTTCGGGACTTAACTATGGCTACACCTTC	CASSSGLNYGYTF
NA	NA	TRBJ2-1	TRBV7-9	TGTGCCAGCAGCTTAGGGACGGTGACCTACAATGAGCAGTTCTTC	CASSLGTVTYNEQFF
NA	NA	TRBJ2-1	TRBV6-1	TGTGCCAGCAGTGAAGTCGGTAATGAGCAGTTCTTC	CASSEVGNEQFF
NA	NA	TRBJ2-1	TRBV15	TGTGCCACCAGCAGAGAAGGGACTGCGAGCAATGAGCAGTTCTTC	CATSREGTASNEQFF
TRBD1	once	TRBJ1-2	TRBV28	TGTGCCAGCAGTTCCGGACAGGGAAAATTCTATGGCTACACCTTC	CASSSGQGKFYGYTF
TRBD1	NA	TRBJ1-1	TRBV12-3/TRBV12-4	TGTGCCAGCAGTTCCAAACTACAGGGGGCAAGTACTGAAGCTTTCTTT	CASSSKLQGASTEAFF
TRBD2	NA	TRBJ2-7	TRBV7-9	TGTGCCAGTATGAGGGAGGGAAGCTACGAGCAGTACTTC	CASMREGSYEQYF
TRBD1	NA	TRBJ2-4	TRBV7-2	TGTGCCAGCAGCTCACACTCGTTGGGACAGGACGTTCAGTACTTC	CASSSHSLGQDVQYF
TRBD1	NA	TRBJ2-7	TRBV30	TGTGCCTGGAGTAAGGGACAGGGAAATGGTGAGCAGTACTTC	CAWSKGQGNGEQYF
NA	NA	TRBJ1-6	TRBV7-3	TGTGCCAGCAGCGACCAGGAGGGGTCACCCCTCCACTTT	CASSDQEGSPLHF
NA	few	TRBJ2-7	TRBV6-5	TGTGCCAGCAGTTACGGGGGACTGGGCTCCTACGAGCAGTACTTC	CASSYGGLGSYEQYF
TRBD1	NA	TRBJ1-5	TRBV7-3	TGTGCCAGCAGCTTGGGACAGGGGTCCAATCAGCCCCAGCATTTT	CASSLGQGSNQPQHF
NA	NA	TRBJ1-2	TRBV20-1	TGCAGTGCTAGTGAAGCCTACGACTATGGCTACACCTTC	CSASEAYDYGYTF
NA	NA	TRBJ2-6	TRBV30	TGTGCCTGGAGGTCTACAGGGACTGGGGCCAACGTCCTGACTTTC	CAWRSTGTGANVLTF